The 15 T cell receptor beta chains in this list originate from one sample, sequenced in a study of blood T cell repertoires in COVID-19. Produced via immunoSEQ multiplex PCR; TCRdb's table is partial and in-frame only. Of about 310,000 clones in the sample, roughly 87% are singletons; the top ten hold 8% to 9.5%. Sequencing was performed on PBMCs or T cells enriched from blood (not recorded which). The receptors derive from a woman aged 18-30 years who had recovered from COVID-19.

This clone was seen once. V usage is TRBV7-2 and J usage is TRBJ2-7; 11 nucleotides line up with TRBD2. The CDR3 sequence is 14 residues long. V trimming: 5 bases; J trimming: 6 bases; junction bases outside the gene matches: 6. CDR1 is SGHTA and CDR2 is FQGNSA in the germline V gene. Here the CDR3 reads CASSPTSGSCEQYF. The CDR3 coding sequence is TGTGCCAGCAGCCCCACTAGCGGGAGCTGCGAGCAGTACTTC.

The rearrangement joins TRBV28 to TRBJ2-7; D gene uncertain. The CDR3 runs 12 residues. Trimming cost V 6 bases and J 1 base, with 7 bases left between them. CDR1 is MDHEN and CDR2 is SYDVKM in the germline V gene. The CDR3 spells CASSQASYEQYF. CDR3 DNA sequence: TGTGCCAGCAGCCAGGCTTCCTACGAGCAGTACTTC.

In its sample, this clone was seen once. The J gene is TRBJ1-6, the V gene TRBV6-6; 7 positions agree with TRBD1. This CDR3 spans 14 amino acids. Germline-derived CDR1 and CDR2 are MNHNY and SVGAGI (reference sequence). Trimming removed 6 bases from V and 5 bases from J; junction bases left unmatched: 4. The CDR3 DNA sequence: TGTGCCAGCAGCCCCACAGGGGATAATTCACCCCTCCACTTT. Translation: CASSPTGDNSPLHF.

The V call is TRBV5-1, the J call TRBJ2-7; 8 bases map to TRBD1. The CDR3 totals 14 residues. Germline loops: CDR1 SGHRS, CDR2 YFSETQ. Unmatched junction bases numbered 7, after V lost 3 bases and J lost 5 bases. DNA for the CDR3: TGCGCCAGCAGCTCAAGGACAGGGAGCGACGAGCAGTACTTC. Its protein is CASSSRTGSDEQYF.

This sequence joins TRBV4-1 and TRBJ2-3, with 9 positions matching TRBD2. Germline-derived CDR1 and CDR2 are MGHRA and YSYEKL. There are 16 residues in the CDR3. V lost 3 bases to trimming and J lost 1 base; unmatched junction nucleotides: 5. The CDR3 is CASSQQLAGRTDTQYF. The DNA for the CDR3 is TGCGCCAGCAGCCAGCAACTAGCGGGCCGCACAGATACGCAGTATTTT.

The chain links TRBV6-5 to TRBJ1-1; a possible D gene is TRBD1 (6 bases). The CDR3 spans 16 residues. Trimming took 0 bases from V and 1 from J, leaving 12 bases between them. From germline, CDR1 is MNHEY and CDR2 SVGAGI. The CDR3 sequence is CASSYSAGVRNTEAFF. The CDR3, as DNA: TGTGCCAGCAGTTACTCGGCAGGGGTTCGGAACACTGAAGCTTTCTTT.

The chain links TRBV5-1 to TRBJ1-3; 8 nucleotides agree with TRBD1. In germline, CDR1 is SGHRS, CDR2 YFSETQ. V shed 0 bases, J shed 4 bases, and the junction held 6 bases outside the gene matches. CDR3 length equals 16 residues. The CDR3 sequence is CASSLGGTGGGNTIYF. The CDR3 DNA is TGCGCCAGCAGCTTGGGCGGGACAGGTGGCGGAAACACCATATATTTT. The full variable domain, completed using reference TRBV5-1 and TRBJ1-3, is KAGVTQTPRYLIKTRGQQVTLSCSPISGHRSVSWYQQTPGQGLQFLFEYFSETQRNKGNFPGRFSGRQFSNSRSEMNVSTLELGDSALYLCASSLGGTGGGNTIYFGEGSWLTVV.

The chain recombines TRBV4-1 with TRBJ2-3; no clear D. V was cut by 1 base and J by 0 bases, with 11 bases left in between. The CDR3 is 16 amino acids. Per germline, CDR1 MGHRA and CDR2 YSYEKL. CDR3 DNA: TGCGCCAGCAGCCAAGGGGCCGTTCTAAGCACAGATACGCAGTATTTT. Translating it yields CASSQGAVLSTDTQYF.

The CDR3 DNA reads TGTGCCAGCAGTGCCGGACAGGGGTTAGCGGACACTGAAGCTTTCTTT. This encodes CASSAGQGLADTEAFF. The genes are TRBV6-4 and TRBJ1-1; 9 bases line up with TRBD1. CDR1 and CDR2 from the germline V gene are MRHNA and SNTAGT. J was trimmed by 3 bases and V by 4 bases; bases with no gene match: 9. The CDR3 loop spans 16 amino acids.

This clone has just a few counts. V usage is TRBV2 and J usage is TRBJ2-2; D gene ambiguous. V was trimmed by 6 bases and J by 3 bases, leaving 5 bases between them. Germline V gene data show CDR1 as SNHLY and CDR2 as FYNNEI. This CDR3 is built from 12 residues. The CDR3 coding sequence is TGTGCCAGCAGAGGAGACACCGGGGAGCTGTTTTTT. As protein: CASRGDTGELFF.

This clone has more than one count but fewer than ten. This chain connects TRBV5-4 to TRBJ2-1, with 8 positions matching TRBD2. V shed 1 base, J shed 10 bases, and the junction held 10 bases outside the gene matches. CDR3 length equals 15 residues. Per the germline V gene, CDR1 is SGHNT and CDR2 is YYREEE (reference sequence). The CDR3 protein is CASSLSAGGPYEQFF. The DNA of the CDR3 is TGTGCCAGCAGCTTGTCTGCGGGAGGACCCTACGAGCAGTTCTTC.

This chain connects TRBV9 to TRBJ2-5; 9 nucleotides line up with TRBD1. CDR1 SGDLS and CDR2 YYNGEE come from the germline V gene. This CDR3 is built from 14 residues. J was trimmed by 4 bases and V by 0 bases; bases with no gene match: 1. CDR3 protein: CASSVVGQGETQYF. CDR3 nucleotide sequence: TGTGCCAGCAGCGTAGTGGGACAGGGAGAGACCCAGTACTTC.

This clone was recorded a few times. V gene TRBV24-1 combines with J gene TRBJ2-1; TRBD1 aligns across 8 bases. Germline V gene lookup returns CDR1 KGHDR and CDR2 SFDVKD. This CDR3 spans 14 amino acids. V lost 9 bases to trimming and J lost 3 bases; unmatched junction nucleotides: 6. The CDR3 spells CATRTGQDYNEQFF. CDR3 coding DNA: TGTGCCACCCGGACAGGGCAGGACTACAATGAGCAGTTCTTC.

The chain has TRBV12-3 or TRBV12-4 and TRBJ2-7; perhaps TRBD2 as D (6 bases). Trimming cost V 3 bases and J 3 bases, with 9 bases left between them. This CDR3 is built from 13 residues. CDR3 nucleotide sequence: TGTGCCAGCAGTTTGGACTACGGCTACGAGCAGTACTTC. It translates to CASSLDYGYEQYF.

The CDR3 DNA is TGTGCCACCAGCGGGAGTCGACTAGCGGGTAACACCGGGGAGCTGTTTTTT. It is translated as CATSGSRLAGNTGELFF. The V and J genes are TRBV15 and TRBJ2-2, with TRBD2 matching over 10 bases. The CDR3 runs to 17 residues. Germline lookup yields CDR1 LNHNV and CDR2 YYDKDF (reference sequence). V was clipped by 5 bases and J by 2 bases; unmatched bases: 8.